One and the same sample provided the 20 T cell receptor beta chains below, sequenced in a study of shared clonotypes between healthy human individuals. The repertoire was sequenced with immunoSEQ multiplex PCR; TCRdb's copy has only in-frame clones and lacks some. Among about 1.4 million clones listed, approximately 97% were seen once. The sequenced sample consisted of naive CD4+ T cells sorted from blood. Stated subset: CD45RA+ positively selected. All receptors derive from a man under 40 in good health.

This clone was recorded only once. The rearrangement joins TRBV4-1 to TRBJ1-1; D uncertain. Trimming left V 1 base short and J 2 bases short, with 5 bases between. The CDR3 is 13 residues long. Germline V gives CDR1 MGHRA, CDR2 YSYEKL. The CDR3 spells CASSQVDNTEAFF. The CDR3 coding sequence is TGCGCCAGCAGCCAAGTTGATAACACTGAAGCTTTCTTT.

CDR3 DNA: TGTGCCAGCGGTACCACCGGGCGGAGCACAGATACGCAGTATTTT. It encodes CASGTTGRSTDTQYF. The chain uses TRBV25-1 and TRBJ2-3, with D unresolved. CDR3 length: 15 residues. Germline CDR1 MGHDK, CDR2 SYGVNS. V lost 8 bases, J lost 0 bases, and 15 bases lay in between.

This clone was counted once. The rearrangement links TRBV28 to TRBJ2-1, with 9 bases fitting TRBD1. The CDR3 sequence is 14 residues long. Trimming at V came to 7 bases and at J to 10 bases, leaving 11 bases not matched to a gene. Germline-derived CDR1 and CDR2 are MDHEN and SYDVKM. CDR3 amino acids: CASIPGQGLGEQFF. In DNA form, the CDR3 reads TGTGCCAGCATCCCGGGACAGGGCCTTGGGGAGCAGTTCTTC.

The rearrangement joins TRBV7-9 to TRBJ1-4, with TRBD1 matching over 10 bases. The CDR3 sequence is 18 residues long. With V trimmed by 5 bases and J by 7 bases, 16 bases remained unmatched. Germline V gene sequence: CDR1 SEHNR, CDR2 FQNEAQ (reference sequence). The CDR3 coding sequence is TGTGCCAGCAGCCATAGGGACAGGGGATCCCGAAGGTTTGAAAAACTGTTTTTT. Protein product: CASSHRDRGSRRFEKLFF.

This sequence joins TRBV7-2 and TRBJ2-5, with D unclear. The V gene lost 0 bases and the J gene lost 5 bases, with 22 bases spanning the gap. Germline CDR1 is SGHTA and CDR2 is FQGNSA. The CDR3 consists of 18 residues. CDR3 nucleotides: TGTGCCAGCAGCTTAGCTCCCTTTGGGTCTTCTAAACTGGAGACCCAGTACTTC. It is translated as CASSLAPFGSSKLETQYF.

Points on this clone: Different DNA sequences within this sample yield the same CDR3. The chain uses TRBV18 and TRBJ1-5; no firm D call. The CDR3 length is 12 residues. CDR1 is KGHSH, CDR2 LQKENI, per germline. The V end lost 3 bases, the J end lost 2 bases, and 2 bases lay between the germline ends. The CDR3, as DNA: TGTGCCAGCTCACCGGGCAATCAGCCCCAGCATTTT. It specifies CASSPGNQPQHF.

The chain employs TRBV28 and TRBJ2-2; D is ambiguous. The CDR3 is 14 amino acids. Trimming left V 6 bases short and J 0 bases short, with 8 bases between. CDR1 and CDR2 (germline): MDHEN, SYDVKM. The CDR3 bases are TGTGCCAGCAGAAGAGATCCGAACACCGGGGAGCTGTTTTTT. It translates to CASRRDPNTGELFF.

The CDR3 bases are TGTGCCAGCAGCGCCCGAGCCGGAGGGGCTGCAGATACGCAGTATTTT. Residues: CASSARAGGAADTQYF. V usage is TRBV21-1 and J usage is TRBJ2-3; the table's D call, TRBD2, has no DNA check behind it. TRBV21-1 is given as a pseudogene. The CDR3 loop spans 16 amino acids.

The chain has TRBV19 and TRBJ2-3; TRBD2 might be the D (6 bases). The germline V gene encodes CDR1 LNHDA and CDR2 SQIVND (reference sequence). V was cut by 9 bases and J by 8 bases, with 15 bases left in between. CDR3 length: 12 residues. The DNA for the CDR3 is TGTGCCAGCGGCCTGGGACTCCCTACGCAGTATTTT. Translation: CASGLGLPTQYF.

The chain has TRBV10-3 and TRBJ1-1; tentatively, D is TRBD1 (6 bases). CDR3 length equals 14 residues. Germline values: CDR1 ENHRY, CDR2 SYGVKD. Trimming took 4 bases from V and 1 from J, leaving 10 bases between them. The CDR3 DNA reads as TGTGCCATCAGTGGAGACAGGAGGAACACTGAAGCTTTCTTT. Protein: CAISGDRRNTEAFF.

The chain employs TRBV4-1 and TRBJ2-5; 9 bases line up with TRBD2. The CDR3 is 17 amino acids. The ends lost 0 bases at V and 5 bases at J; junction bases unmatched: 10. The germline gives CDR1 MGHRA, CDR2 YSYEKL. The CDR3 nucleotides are TGCGCCAGCAGCCAAGACCTTAGGCTAGCGGGAATGGAGACCCAGTACTTC. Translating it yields CASSQDLRLAGMETQYF.

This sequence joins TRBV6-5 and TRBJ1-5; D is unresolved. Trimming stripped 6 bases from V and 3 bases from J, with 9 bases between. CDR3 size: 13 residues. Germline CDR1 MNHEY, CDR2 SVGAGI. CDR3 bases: TGTGCCAGCAGGACCTCAATCAATCAGCCCCAGCATTTT. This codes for CASRTSINQPQHF.

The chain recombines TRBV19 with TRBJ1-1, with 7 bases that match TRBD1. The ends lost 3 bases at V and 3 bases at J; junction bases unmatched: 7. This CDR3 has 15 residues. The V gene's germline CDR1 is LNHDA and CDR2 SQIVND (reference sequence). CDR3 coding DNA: TGTGCCAGTAGTATTGAGGGACAGATCTACACTGAAGCTTTCTTT. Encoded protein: CASSIEGQIYTEAFF. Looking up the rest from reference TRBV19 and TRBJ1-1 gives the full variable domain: DGGITQSPKYLFRKEGQNVTLSCEQNLNHDAMYWYRQDPGQGLRLIYYSQIVNDFQKGDIAEGYSVSREKKESFPLTVTSAQKNPTAFYLCASSIEGQIYTEAFFGQGTRLTVV.

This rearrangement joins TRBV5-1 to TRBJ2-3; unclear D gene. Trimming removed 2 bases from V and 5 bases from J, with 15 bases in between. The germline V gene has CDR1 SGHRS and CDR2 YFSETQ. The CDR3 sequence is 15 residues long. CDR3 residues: CASSFMTPLQDTQYF. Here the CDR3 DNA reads TGCGCCAGCAGCTTCATGACCCCCCTACAAGATACGCAGTATTTT.

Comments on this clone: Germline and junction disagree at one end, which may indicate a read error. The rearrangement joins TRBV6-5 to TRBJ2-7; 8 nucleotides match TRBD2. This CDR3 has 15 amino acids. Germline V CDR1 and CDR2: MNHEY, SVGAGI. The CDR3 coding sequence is TGTGCCAGCACCACGGGGAGGACTAGCTCCCACGAGCAGTACTTC. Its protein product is CASTTGRTSSHEQYF.

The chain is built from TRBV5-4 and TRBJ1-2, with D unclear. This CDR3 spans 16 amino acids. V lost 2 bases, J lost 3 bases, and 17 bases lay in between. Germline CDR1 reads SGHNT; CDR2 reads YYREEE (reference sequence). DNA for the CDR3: TGTGCCAGCAGCTTCGGCGGACCACCCGGGGACTATGGCTACACCTTC. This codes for CASSFGGPPGDYGYTF.

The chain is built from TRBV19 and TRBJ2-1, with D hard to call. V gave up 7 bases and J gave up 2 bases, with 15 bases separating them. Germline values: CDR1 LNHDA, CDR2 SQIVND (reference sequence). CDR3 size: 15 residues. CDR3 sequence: CASTPPSGAYNEQFF. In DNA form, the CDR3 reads TGTGCCAGTACCCCTCCCAGTGGCGCCTACAATGAGCAGTTCTTC.

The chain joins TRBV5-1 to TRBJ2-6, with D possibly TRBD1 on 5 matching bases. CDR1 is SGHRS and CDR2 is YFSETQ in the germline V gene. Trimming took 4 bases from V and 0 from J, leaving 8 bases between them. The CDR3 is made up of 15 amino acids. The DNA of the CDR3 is TGCGCCAGCAGCGAAGGGGCCTCTGGGGCCAACGTCCTGACTTTC. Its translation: CASSEGASGANVLTF. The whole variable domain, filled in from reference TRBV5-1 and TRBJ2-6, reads KAGVTQTPRYLIKTRGQQVTLSCSPISGHRSVSWYQQTPGQGLQFLFEYFSETQRNKGNFPGRFSGRQFSNSRSEMNVSTLELGDSALYLCASSEGASGANVLTFGAGSRLTVL.

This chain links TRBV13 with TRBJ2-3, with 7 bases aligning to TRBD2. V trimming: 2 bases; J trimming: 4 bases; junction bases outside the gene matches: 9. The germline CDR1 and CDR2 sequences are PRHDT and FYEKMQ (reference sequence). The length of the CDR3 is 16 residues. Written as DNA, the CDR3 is TGTGCCAGCAGCTTAAGGCGGGAGCCGGGGGCAGATACGCAGTATTTT. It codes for CASSLRREPGADTQYF.

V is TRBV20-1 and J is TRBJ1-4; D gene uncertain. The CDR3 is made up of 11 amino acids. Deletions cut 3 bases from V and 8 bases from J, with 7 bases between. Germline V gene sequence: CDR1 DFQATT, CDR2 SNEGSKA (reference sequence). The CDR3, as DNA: TGCAGTGCTAGGGGAGGGGAAAAACTGTTTTTT. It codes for CSARGGEKLFF.